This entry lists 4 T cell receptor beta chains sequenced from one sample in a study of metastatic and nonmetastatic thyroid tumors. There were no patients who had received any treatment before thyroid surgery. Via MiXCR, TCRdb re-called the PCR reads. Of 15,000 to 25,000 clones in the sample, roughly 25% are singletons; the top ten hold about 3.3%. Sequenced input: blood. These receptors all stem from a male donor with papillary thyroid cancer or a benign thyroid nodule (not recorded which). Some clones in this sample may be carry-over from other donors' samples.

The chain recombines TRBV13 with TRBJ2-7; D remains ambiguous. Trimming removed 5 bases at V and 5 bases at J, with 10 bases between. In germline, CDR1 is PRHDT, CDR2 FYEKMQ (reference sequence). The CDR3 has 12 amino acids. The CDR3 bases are TGTGCCAGCAGCCTTCGGGCTGACGAGCAGTACTTC. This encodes CASSLRADEQYF.

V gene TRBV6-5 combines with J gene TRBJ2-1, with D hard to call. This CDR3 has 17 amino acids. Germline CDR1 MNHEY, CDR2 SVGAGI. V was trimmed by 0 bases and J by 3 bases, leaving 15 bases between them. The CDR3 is CASSYSKAQTDYNEQFF. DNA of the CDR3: TGTGCCAGCAGTTACTCGAAAGCCCAAACCGACTACAATGAGCAGTTCTTC.

The CDR3 coding sequence is TGCGCCAGCAGCCCAGACAGGGACGAAAAACTGTTTTTT. This sequence encodes CASSPDRDEKLFF. The gene calls are TRBV5-1 and TRBJ1-4; 7 nucleotides match TRBD1. The CDR3 extends over 13 amino acids. Germline CDR1 reads SGHRS; CDR2 reads YFSETQ. The V segment lost 4 bases and the J segment 8 bases; nucleotides outside the gene matches: 5.

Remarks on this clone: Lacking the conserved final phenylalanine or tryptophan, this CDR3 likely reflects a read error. The CDR3 here is CASSRGGGSYTGELFI. The CDR3 DNA reads as TGTGCCAGCAGCCGAGGTGGGGGGTCATACACCGGGGAGCTGTTTATT. This chain uses TRBV11-3 with TRBJ2-2, with D tentatively TRBD2 (6 bases). CDR3 length: 16 amino acids. Trimming cost V 5 bases and J 3 bases, with 16 bases left between them. Germline V CDR1 and CDR2: SGHNT, YENEEA.